This passage covers 15 T cell receptor beta chains from one sample sequenced in a study of T cell repertoires in aging, cancer and after chemotherapy. TCR beta rearrangements were amplified from peripheral blood genomic DNA. TRB rearrangements spanning V, D and J were amplified using mixed TRB-A/B primers. TCRdb reprocessed the multiplex PCR reads via MiXCR and lists one record per CDR3 protein. The sample includes 2,000 to 2,500 distinct CDR3 sequences, 24% seen only once; the top ten take 32%. Specimen: blood. The receptors shown here come from a human donor with a solid tumor.

This clonotype was observed a handful of times. The genes are TRBV20-1 and TRBJ1-4, with D unclear. This CDR3 comprises 15 residues. V dropped 2 bases and J dropped 0 bases, with 10 bases sitting between them. Germline loops: CDR1 DFQATT, CDR2 SNEGSKA (reference sequence). CDR3 sequence reads: CSARPPGATNEKLFF. The CDR3 coding sequence is TGCAGTGCTAGACCCCCAGGTGCAACTAATGAAAAACTGTTTTTT.

The chain links TRBV5-1 to TRBJ1-1; D gene unclear. With 2 bases removed from V and 4 bases from J, the gap between germline ends came to 12 bases. The germline gives CDR1 SGHRS, CDR2 YFSETQ. The CDR3 runs 14 residues. The CDR3 spells CASSFSLAGTEAFF. CDR3 DNA sequence: TGCGCCAGCAGCTTCAGTCTTGCGGGCACTGAAGCTTTCTTT.

This clonotype counts as large. This rearrangement joins TRBV6-5 to TRBJ1-2; no firm D call. Looked up from germline, CDR1 is MNHEY and CDR2 is SVGAGI. V lost 2 bases to trimming and J lost 0 bases, with 7 bases between them. The CDR3 is 14 amino acids. CDR3 sequence (DNA): TGTGCCAGCAGTTACCACCGAACTAACTATGGCTACACCTTC. Its translation: CASSYHRTNYGYTF.

By its share, this clonotype is medium-sized. V is TRBV5-4 and J is TRBJ2-5; TRBD2 aligns across 10 bases. The V gene's germline CDR1 is SGHNT and CDR2 YYREEE (reference sequence). This CDR3 contains 15 residues. J lost 5 bases, V lost 2 bases, and 6 bases had no gene match. In DNA form, the CDR3 reads TGTGCCAGCAGCTTAAGCGGGGGGGGCTTGGAGACCCAGTACTTC. It translates to CASSLSGGGLETQYF.

This clonotype ranks as medium-sized (0.01 to 0.1%). This chain joins TRBV5-5 and TRBJ2-7; D ambiguous. CDR3 length equals 14 residues. Germline V CDR1 and CDR2: SGHKS, YYEKEE (reference sequence). Trimming shortened V by 3 bases and J by 6 bases, and 16 bases separated the two germline ends. The CDR3 sequence is CASSSAVGFGEQYF. For the CDR3, the DNA is TGTGCCAGCAGCTCTGCAGTAGGGTTTGGCGAGCAGTACTTC.

In its sample, this clonotype is large. The rearrangement joins TRBV29-1 to TRBJ2-1; the match to TRBD1 covers 8 bases. Germline lookup yields CDR1 SQVTM and CDR2 ANQGSEA. The CDR3 is 15 residues long. V gave up 1 base and J gave up 2 bases; unmatched junction bases: 4. CDR3 protein: CSVEGGQGAYNEQFF. DNA of the CDR3: TGCAGCGTTGAAGGTGGACAGGGCGCCTACAATGAGCAGTTCTTC.

This clonotype is categorized as large (0.1 to 1%). The chain couples TRBV15 to TRBJ1-4; D not resolved. The CDR3 is 13 amino acids. In germline, CDR1 is LNHNV, CDR2 YYDKDF (reference sequence). V shed 5 bases and J shed 8 bases, with 12 bases lying between them. CDR3 residues: CATSRSRREKLFF. The CDR3 DNA is TGTGCCACCAGCCGCTCTCGTCGGGAAAAACTGTTTTTT.

This clonotype rates as medium-sized. J is TRBJ1-6 and V is TRBV20-1; TRBD1 matches 8 bases. The CDR3 spans 13 residues. CDR1 and CDR2 from the germline V gene are DFQATT and SNEGSKA (reference sequence). Trimming removed 6 bases from V and 15 bases from J; junction bases left unmatched: 13. The chain's CDR3 is CSAMGQDGECLHF. The CDR3 DNA reads TGCAGTGCCATGGGACAGGATGGGGAATGCCTCCACTTT.

This clonotype has just a few counts. The chain uses TRBV20-1 and TRBJ2-1; D remains ambiguous. Trimming stripped 3 bases from V and 6 bases from J, with 6 bases between. The CDR3 loop spans 11 amino acids. Per germline, CDR1 DFQATT and CDR2 SNEGSKA (reference sequence). In DNA form, the CDR3 reads TGCAGTGCTAGTATCCTCAATGAGCAGTTCTTC. Its translation: CSASILNEQFF.

The V and J genes are TRBV20-1 and TRBJ1-1, with 7 bases lining up with TRBD1. The CDR3 consists of 13 residues. Germline V gene lookup returns CDR1 DFQATT and CDR2 SNEGSKA (reference sequence). The V and J ends lost 3 bases and 7 bases, in that order; junction bases with no gene match: 8. The CDR3 reads CSASSKGAFEAFF. The CDR3 DNA reads as TGCAGTGCTAGTAGCAAGGGGGCGTTTGAAGCTTTCTTT.

In this sample, this clonotype is large (0.1 to 1%). The V call is TRBV6-5, the J call TRBJ2-3; TRBD2 is a possible D gene (7 bases). Trimming left V 7 bases short and J 2 bases short, with 16 bases between. The CDR3 sequence is 15 residues long. Germline V gives CDR1 MNHEY, CDR2 SVGAGI. The CDR3 loop reads CASNAGGLYTDTQYF. The CDR3 bases are TGTGCCAGCAATGCCGGGGGGCTCTACACAGATACGCAGTATTTT.

By frequency in the sample, this clonotype is medium-sized. This chain joins TRBV5-6 and TRBJ1-6; D gene ambiguous. Germline V gives CDR1 SGHDT, CDR2 YYEEEE. The CDR3 contains 17 residues. With 0 bases removed from V and 4 bases from J, the gap between germline ends came to 14 bases. The CDR3 DNA reads TGTGCCAGCAGCTTGGACGGGTCTCCCCTTTATAATTCACCCCTCCACTTT. Amino acid sequence: CASSLDGSPLYNSPLHF.

The chain couples TRBV4-1 to TRBJ1-5; D is undetermined. The CDR3 extends over 16 amino acids. Germline CDR1 and CDR2: MGHRA and YSYEKL. V lost 3 bases and J lost 2, with 14 bases in between. CDR3 loop: CASSQTITRGNQPQHF. CDR3 coding DNA: TGCGCCAGCAGCCAGACTATTACAAGGGGCAATCAGCCCCAGCATTTT.

By its share, this clonotype is medium-sized. This chain connects TRBV30 to TRBJ1-6, with D perhaps matching TRBD1 (6 bases). Per the germline V gene, CDR1 is GTSNPN and CDR2 is SVGIG (reference sequence). The CDR3 is 13 amino acids. V was clipped by 4 bases and J by 7 bases, with 11 bases between them. This CDR3 reads CAWTGHPNSPLHF. For the CDR3, the DNA is TGTGCCTGGACGGGACACCCGAATTCACCCCTCCACTTT.

Relative to its sample, this clonotype is medium-sized (0.01 to 0.1%). This chain joins TRBV15 and TRBJ2-3; D remains ambiguous. From germline, CDR1 is LNHNV and CDR2 YYDKDF (reference sequence). Trimming took off 4 bases at V and 4 bases at J, with 6 bases between the two ends. CDR3 length: 12 amino acids. This chain's CDR3 is CATSTGADTQYF. The CDR3 bases are TGTGCCACCAGCACTGGGGCAGATACGCAGTATTTT.